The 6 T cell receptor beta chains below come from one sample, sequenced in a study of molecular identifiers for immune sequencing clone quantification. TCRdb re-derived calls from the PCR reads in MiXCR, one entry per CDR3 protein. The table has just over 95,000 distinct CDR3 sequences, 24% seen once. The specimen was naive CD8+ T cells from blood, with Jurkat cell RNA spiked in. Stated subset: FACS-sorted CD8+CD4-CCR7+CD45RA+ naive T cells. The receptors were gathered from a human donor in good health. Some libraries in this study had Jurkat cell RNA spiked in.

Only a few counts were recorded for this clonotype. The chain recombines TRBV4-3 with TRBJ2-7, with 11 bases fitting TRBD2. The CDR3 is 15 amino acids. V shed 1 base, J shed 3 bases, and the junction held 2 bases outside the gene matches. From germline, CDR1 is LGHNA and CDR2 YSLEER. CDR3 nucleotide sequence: TGCGCCAGCAGCCAAGGACTAGCGGGACACTACGAGCAGTACTTC. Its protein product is CASSQGLAGHYEQYF.

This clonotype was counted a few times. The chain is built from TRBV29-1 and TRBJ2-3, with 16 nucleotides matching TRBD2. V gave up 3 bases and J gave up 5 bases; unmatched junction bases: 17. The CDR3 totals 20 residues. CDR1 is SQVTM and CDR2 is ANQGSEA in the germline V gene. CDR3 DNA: TGCAGCGTTGACAACCTGGGACTAGCGGGAGGGCCTGAGAAGCTAGATACGCAGTATTTT. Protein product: CSVDNLGLAGGPEKLDTQYF.

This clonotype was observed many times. The CDR3 nucleotides are TGTGCCAGCAGCGTCGGGACTTTGAACACTGAAGCTTTCTTT. Protein sequence: CASSVGTLNTEAFF. This rearrangement joins TRBV5-5 to TRBJ1-1; tentative D call: TRBD1 (5 bases). The V end lost 4 bases, the J end lost 0 bases, and 10 bases lay between the germline ends. The CDR3 is 14 amino acids. Per the germline V gene, CDR1 is SGHKS and CDR2 is YYEKEE (reference sequence).

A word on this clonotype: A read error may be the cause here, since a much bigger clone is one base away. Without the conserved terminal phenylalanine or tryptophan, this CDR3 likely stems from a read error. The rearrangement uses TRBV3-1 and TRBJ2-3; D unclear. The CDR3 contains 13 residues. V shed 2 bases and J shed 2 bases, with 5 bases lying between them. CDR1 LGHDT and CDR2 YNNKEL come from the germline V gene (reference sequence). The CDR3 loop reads CASSQNPTDTQYL. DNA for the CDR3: TGTGCCAGCAGCCAAAACCCCACAGATACGCAGTATCTT.

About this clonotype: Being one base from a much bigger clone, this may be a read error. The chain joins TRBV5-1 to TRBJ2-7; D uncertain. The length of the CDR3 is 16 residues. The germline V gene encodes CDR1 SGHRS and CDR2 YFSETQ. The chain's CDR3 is CASSQDPTVGSYEEYF. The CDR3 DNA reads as TGCGCCAGCAGCCAGGACCCAACGGTCGGCTCCTACGAGGAGTACTTC.

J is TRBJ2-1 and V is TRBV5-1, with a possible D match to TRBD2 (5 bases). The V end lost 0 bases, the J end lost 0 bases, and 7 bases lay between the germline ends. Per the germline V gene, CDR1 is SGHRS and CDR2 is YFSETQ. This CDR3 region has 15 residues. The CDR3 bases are TGCGCCAGCAGCTTGGCGGGGATCTCCTACAATGAGCAGTTCTTC. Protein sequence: CASSLAGISYNEQFF. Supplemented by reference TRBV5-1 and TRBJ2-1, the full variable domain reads KAGVTQTPRYLIKTRGQQVTLSCSPISGHRSVSWYQQTPGQGLQFLFEYFSETQRNKGNFPGRFSGRQFSNSRSEMNVSTLELGDSALYLCASSLAGISYNEQFFGPGTRLTVL.